The 28 T cell receptor beta chains below all came from one sample that was sequenced in a study of blood T cell repertoires in COVID-19. Profiling relied on immunoSEQ multiplex PCR, and the TCRdb table lists in-frame clones only, not all of them. The table shows some 430,000 clones, with less than 95% occurring only once. The sequencing sample was made of PBMCs or T cells enriched from blood (not recorded which). These receptors were taken from a man aged 18 to 30 who had recovered from COVID-19.

The gene calls are TRBV5-1 and TRBJ1-1, with D possibly matching TRBD1 (6 bases). Germline CDR1 and CDR2: SGHRS and YFSETQ. Trimming took 0 bases from V and 12 from J, leaving 12 bases between them. The CDR3 spans 12 residues. The CDR3 reads CASSLAKGETFF. CDR3 coding DNA: TGCGCCAGCAGCTTGGCAAAGGGGGAAACTTTCTTT.

The chain couples TRBV19 to TRBJ2-7; D not certain. Germline values: CDR1 LNHDA, CDR2 SQIVND (reference sequence). The CDR3 runs 15 residues. Trimming took off 5 bases at V and 1 base at J, with 15 bases between the two ends. This CDR3 is CASSSSMELSYEQYF. The CDR3 DNA is TGTGCCAGTAGTTCCTCCATGGAGTTATCCTACGAGCAGTACTTC.

The chain joins TRBV6-5 to TRBJ1-6; D gene ambiguous. The CDR3 totals 16 residues. CDR1 MNHEY and CDR2 SVGAGI come from the germline V gene. V was pared by 0 bases and J by 4 bases, with 10 bases between. DNA for the CDR3: TGTGCCAGCAGTTACTCGTACGGTTTATATAATTCACCCCTCCACTTT. Its translation is CASSYSYGLYNSPLHF.

The V call is TRBV27, the J call TRBJ2-1, with D possibly matching TRBD1 (6 bases). Germline lookup yields CDR1 MNHEY and CDR2 SMNVEV (reference sequence). V gave up 2 bases and J gave up 2 bases, with 10 bases separating them. CDR3 length equals 15 residues. CDR3 residues: CASSLIGDTYNEQFF. The CDR3 nucleotides are TGTGCCAGCAGTTTAATTGGGGACACCTACAATGAGCAGTTCTTC.

The V call is TRBV5-8, the J call TRBJ1-2; D gene uncertain. Germline assignment: CDR1 SGHTS and CDR2 YDEGEE. The CDR3 consists of 14 residues. Trimming removed 2 bases from V and 4 bases from J, with 12 bases in between. DNA of the CDR3: TGTGCCAGCAGCTTTGCGGGAAGCGGCTATGGCTACACCTTC. Its translation: CASSFAGSGYGYTF. Complete variable domain (other parts from reference TRBV5-8 and TRBJ1-2): EAGVTQSPTHLIKTRGQQATLRCSPISGHTSVYWYQQALGLGLQFLLWYDEGEERNRGNFPPRFSGRQFPNYSSELNVNALELEDSALYLCASSFAGSGYGYTFGSGTRLTVV.

The J gene is TRBJ1-5, the V gene TRBV5-5, with 12 bases fitting TRBD1. V was pared by 4 bases and J by 6 bases, with 2 bases of the junction left unmatched. There are 14 residues in the CDR3. Germline assignment: CDR1 SGHKS and CDR2 YYEKEE (reference sequence). In DNA form, the CDR3 reads TGTGCCAGCAGCGGGGGACAGGGGGCTCAGCCCCAGCATTTT. The encoded protein is CASSGGQGAQPQHF.

Only one count was recorded for this clone. The V and J genes are TRBV10-2 and TRBJ1-4; D is unresolved. The V and J ends lost 5 bases and 8 bases respectively, with 12 bases between them. This CDR3 is built from 13 residues. Germline V gene lookup returns CDR1 WSHSY and CDR2 SAAADI. CDR3 sequence: CASSPGSKEKLFF. CDR3 nucleotide sequence: TGCGCCAGCAGTCCGGGTAGTAAGGAAAAACTGTTTTTT.

The chain uses TRBV30 and TRBJ1-1; no reliable D call. Germline CDR1 is GTSNPN and CDR2 is SVGIG (reference sequence). The CDR3 spans 13 residues. Deletions cut 3 bases from V and 7 bases from J, with 15 bases between. This CDR3 is CAWRAGVNFEAFF. CDR3 sequence (DNA): TGTGCCTGGAGAGCCGGGGTGAACTTTGAAGCTTTCTTT. Complete variable domain (other parts from reference TRBV30 and TRBJ1-1): SQTIHQWPATLVQPVGSPLSLECTVEGTSNPNLYWYRQAAGRGLQLLFYSVGIGQISSEVPQNLSASRPQDRQFILSSKKLLLSDSGFYLCAWRAGVNFEAFFGQGTRLTVV.

The chain is built from TRBV5-1 and TRBJ2-5, with a weak D call TRBD2 (6 bases). Germline loops: CDR1 SGHRS, CDR2 YFSETQ. V was trimmed by 0 bases and J by 7 bases, leaving 13 bases between them. The CDR3 is made up of 14 amino acids. CDR3 nucleotide sequence: TGCGCCAGCAGCTTGGGTCCGGGAGAGGTGACCCAGTACTTC. Its protein product is CASSLGPGEVTQYF.

In the case of this clone: Distinct nucleotide sequences in the sample also encode this CDR3. This chain joins TRBV6-5 and TRBJ2-7; weak D call: TRBD2 (5 bases). Trimming removed 6 bases from V and 3 bases from J, with 12 bases in between. The CDR3 totals 13 residues. Per germline, CDR1 MNHEY and CDR2 SVGAGI. The CDR3 nucleotides are TGTGCCAGCAGCCCCCGGGGTAGCTACGAGCAGTACTTC. Translation gives CASSPRGSYEQYF.

The chain combines TRBV19 with TRBJ1-3; 7 bases are a match to TRBD1. V shed 5 bases, J shed 4 bases, and the junction held 8 bases outside the gene matches. The CDR3 runs 15 residues. From germline, CDR1 is LNHDA and CDR2 SQIVND (reference sequence). The CDR3 sequence: CASSFLQGRGNTIYF. The CDR3 DNA reads TGTGCCAGTAGTTTTCTACAGGGGAGAGGAAACACCATATATTTT.

This rearrangement joins TRBV24-1 to TRBJ2-3; 10 nucleotides line up with TRBD2. Germline loops: CDR1 KGHDR, CDR2 SFDVKD. The length of the CDR3 is 13 residues. V was clipped by 4 bases and J by 9 bases; unmatched bases: 3. In DNA, the CDR3 is TGTGCCACCAGTGAATTACTAGCGGGAACGCAGTATTTT. Protein product: CATSELLAGTQYF.

The chain has TRBV21-1 and TRBJ1-2. TRBV21-1 constitutes a pseudogene. CDR3 length equals 12 residues. For the CDR3, the DNA is TGTGCCAGCAGCAAAGCGAGCTATGGCTACACCTTC. It encodes CASSKASYGYTF.

A word on this clone: Other nucleotide sequences from this sample produce the same CDR3. The rearrangement links TRBV29-1 to TRBJ2-7, with D tentatively TRBD1 (5 bases). CDR3 length: 11 residues. Trimming took 5 bases from V and 3 from J, leaving 8 bases between them. CDR1 and CDR2 from the germline V gene are SQVTM and ANQGSEA. The CDR3: CSVNDSYEQYF. CDR3 DNA sequence: TGCAGCGTTAATGACAGCTACGAGCAGTACTTC.

The V and J genes are TRBV2 and TRBJ2-2; D possibly corresponds to TRBD1 (5 bases). The CDR3 contains 14 residues. V lost 1 base to trimming and J lost 5 bases, with 8 bases between them. The V gene's germline CDR1 is SNHLY and CDR2 FYNNEI. The CDR3 here is CASSEGRATGELFF. The CDR3 DNA reads TGTGCCAGCAGTGAAGGCAGGGCAACCGGGGAGCTGTTTTTT.

The chain recombines TRBV11-2 with TRBJ2-2, with D uncertain. V lost 2 bases and J lost 3, with 10 bases in between. Germline lookup yields CDR1 SGHAT and CDR2 FQNNGV. This CDR3 has 15 amino acids. The CDR3 loop is CASSLSRQDTGELFF. CDR3 coding DNA: TGTGCCAGCAGCTTATCGCGCCAGGACACCGGGGAGCTGTTTTTT.

The genes are TRBV5-6 and TRBJ2-6; TRBD1 aligns across 9 bases. This CDR3 is 16 amino acids long. Germline loops: CDR1 SGHDT, CDR2 YYEEEE. J was trimmed by 8 bases and V by 5 bases; bases with no gene match: 11. The CDR3 DNA is TGTGCCAGCAGTTTATCTCGGGACAGGGTCCCCAACGTCCTGACTTTC. This codes for CASSLSRDRVPNVLTF.

The CDR3 region has the DNA TGTGCCAGCAGCTTCCCGGGACAGGGTGCAGATACGCAGTATTTT. Residues: CASSFPGQGADTQYF. V gene TRBV11-2 combines with J gene TRBJ2-3; 9 bases match TRBD1. Germline CDR1 SGHAT, CDR2 FQNNGV. This CDR3 has 15 residues. The V gene end was trimmed by 3 bases and the J gene end by 4 bases; junction bases not matched to a gene: 5.

The chain combines TRBV28 with TRBJ1-2; no firm D call. CDR1 is MDHEN and CDR2 is SYDVKM in the germline V gene. V was pared by 8 bases and J by 6 bases, with 16 bases between. This CDR3 has 13 amino acids. This chain's CDR3 is CASLPAGFHGYTF. The DNA for the CDR3 is TGTGCCAGCCTGCCCGCGGGGTTTCATGGCTACACCTTC.

The chain has TRBV5-1 and TRBJ1-3, with D perhaps matching TRBD1 (6 bases). V shed 3 bases and J shed 2 bases, with 12 bases lying between them. This CDR3 comprises 15 residues. Germline values: CDR1 SGHRS, CDR2 YFSETQ. This chain's CDR3 is CASSSTSGAGNTIYF. The CDR3 coding sequence is TGCGCCAGCAGCTCTACCTCAGGGGCTGGAAACACCATATATTTT.

The gene calls are TRBV24-1 and TRBJ2-3; D ambiguous. Germline CDR1 and CDR2: KGHDR and SFDVKD. V was clipped by 4 bases and J by 2 bases, with 6 bases between them. The CDR3 has 13 residues. CDR3 coding DNA: TGTGCCACCAGTGACCCTTTCACAGATACGCAGTATTTT. Its protein product is CATSDPFTDTQYF.

This sequence joins TRBV2 and TRBJ2-7; D unresolved. Germline V lookup: CDR1 SNHLY, CDR2 FYNNEI. The germline V and J ends were trimmed by 1 base and 5 bases, with 15 bases remaining between them. The length of the CDR3 is 15 residues. CDR3 DNA sequence: TGTGCCAGCAGTGAAGAGCAGTCAGGTTGGGACGAGCAGTACTTC. As protein: CASSEEQSGWDEQYF.

The chain is built from TRBV2 and TRBJ2-5; 7 bases are shared with TRBD1. V gave up 8 bases and J gave up 3 bases; unmatched junction bases: 15. CDR3 length: 16 amino acids. Germline V gene sequence: CDR1 SNHLY, CDR2 FYNNEI. CDR3 nucleotides: TGTGCCAGCCCCCGAATTCGGGCTACAGGGGAAGAGACCCAGTACTTC. This sequence encodes CASPRIRATGEETQYF.

V is TRBV14 and J is TRBJ1-4, with D tentatively TRBD1 (5 bases). The CDR3 extends over 14 amino acids. CDR1 is SGHDN and CDR2 is FVKESK in the germline V gene. The V gene lost 4 bases and the J gene lost 7 bases, with 13 bases spanning the gap. The CDR3 region has the DNA TGTGCCAGCAGCCCCCGGACAACCCGTGAAAAACTGTTTTTT. It translates to CASSPRTTREKLFF. Looking up the rest from reference TRBV14 and TRBJ1-4 gives the full variable domain: EAGVTQFPSHSVIEKGQTVTLRCDPISGHDNLYWYRRVMGKEIKFLLHFVKESKQDESGMPNNRFLAERTGGTYSTLKVQPAELEDSGVYFCASSPRTTREKLFFGSGTQLSVL.

The chain uses TRBV6-5 and TRBJ2-7; 9 bases are a match to TRBD2. The junction had 18 bases not matched to a gene; V was cut back by 8 bases and J by 10 bases. Per germline, CDR1 MNHEY and CDR2 SVGAGI. The CDR3 is 15 amino acids. In nucleotides, the CDR3 is TGTGCCAGCGAGCCTGGGACTAGCTCCGGGGGGGACCAGTACTTC. Its protein product is CASEPGTSSGGDQYF.

This chain uses TRBV27 with TRBJ1-6, with D unclear. Trimming shortened V by 3 bases and J by 9 bases, and 12 bases separated the two germline ends. The CDR3 contains 14 residues. CDR1 and CDR2 (germline): MNHEY, SMNVEV (reference sequence). The CDR3 region has the DNA TGTGCCAGCAGTTTCGTCAACCCGGGTTCACCCCTCCACTTT. As protein: CASSFVNPGSPLHF.

J is TRBJ2-7 and V is TRBV28, with TRBD1 identical over 10 bases. The junction had 14 bases not matched to a gene; V was cut back by 5 bases and J by 7 bases. Germline CDR1 and CDR2: MDHEN and SYDVKM. The CDR3 covers 16 residues. The CDR3 DNA sequence: TGTGCCAGCAGTACTCCGGGACAGGGGTTTCCTAGGGAGCAGTACTTC. This sequence encodes CASSTPGQGFPREQYF.

The CDR3 DNA follows: TGTGCCAGCTCACCCGCGGGACAGGGGAACACTGAAGCTTTCTTT. Protein product: CASSPAGQGNTEAFF. The chain joins TRBV18 to TRBJ1-1, with 9 bases fitting TRBD1. Germline V gene sequence: CDR1 KGHSH, CDR2 LQKENI. CDR3 length: 15 amino acids. With V trimmed by 3 bases and J by 1 base, 3 bases remained unmatched.